This TCR beta chain was observed in a study of neoadjuvant anti-PD-1 for oral cavity cancer. Study-wide background: Most patients had three to four biweekly doses of 3 mg/kg nivolumab before resection.

The CDR3 consists of 14 residues. V gave up 5 bases and J gave up 7 bases, with 12 bases separating them. Per the germline V gene, CDR1 is SGHAT and CDR2 is FQNNGV. In this sample, this clone turned up a few times. Time point meaning: after neoadjuvant nivolumab, at surgical resection. These oral cavity squamous cell carcinomas were HPV-negative and locally advanced. TCRdb's table, derived via immunoSEQ multiplex PCR, lists solely in-frame clones and lacks some. Counted here are 20,000 to 25,000 clones, under 45% occurring once; the ten biggest clones make up around 40%. The chain carries TRBV11-2 and TRBJ1-6; a weak D match, TRBD1 (6 bases). Specimen: tumor tissue, collected after nivolumab (anti-PD-1) treatment. The receptor was isolated from a person between 40 and 85 years old with oral cavity squamous cell carcinoma. DNA of the CDR3: TGTGCCAGCAGCGGGGGGGGCGACAATTCACCCCTCCACTTT. Amino acid sequence: CASSGGGDNSPLHF.